Below, 21 T cell receptor beta chains from the same sample are listed, as sequenced in a study of blood T cells in healthy people across ages. Alongside a J-beta primer mix, a sample-barcoded 5' primer served in a second PCR lasting about 7 to 11 cycles. TCRdb passed the 5' RACE reads through MiXCR, listing each CDR3 protein once. This sample yields over a million distinct CDR3 sequences, of which 40% to 50% are seen a single time; roughly 7.9% belongs to the top ten. The sample comprised blood. The receptors were gathered from a woman aged 18-29 years in good health.

This clonotype came up a few times. The V gene is TRBV7-8, the J gene TRBJ2-5; 9 nucleotides line up with TRBD1. The J call may be incorrect, as the DNA end agrees better with TRBJ2-7. Looked up from germline, CDR1 is SGHVS and CDR2 is FQNEAQ. The CDR3 covers 14 residues. The CDR3 loop is CASSPGQGPDEQYF. The CDR3 DNA reads TGTGCCAGCAGCCCAGGACAGGGGCCCGACGAGCAGTACTTC.

This clonotype was picked up a small number of times. The chain employs TRBV20-1 and TRBJ2-1, with TRBD1 identical over 7 bases. Germline CDR1 reads DFQATT; CDR2 reads SNEGSKA (reference sequence). This CDR3 contains 12 residues. Trimming at V came to 7 bases and at J to 6 bases, leaving 6 bases not matched to a gene. CDR3 sequence (DNA): TGCAGTGAGACAGGGCCCCTCAATGAGCAGTTCTTC. This encodes CSETGPLNEQFF.

The chain uses TRBV29-1 and TRBJ1-4; D might be TRBD1 (5 bases). Germline V lookup: CDR1 SQVTM, CDR2 ANQGSEA. V shed 1 base and J shed 6 bases, with 9 bases lying between them. This CDR3 contains 13 residues. This chain's CDR3 is CSVEVRGDEKLFF. For the CDR3, the DNA is TGCAGCGTTGAAGTCCGAGGGGATGAAAAACTGTTTTTT.

Points on this clonotype: Mismatch with germline at one junction end may stem from a read error. The chain recombines TRBV20-1 with TRBJ2-7, with 7 bases matching TRBD2. Germline V CDR1 and CDR2: DFQATT, SNEGSKA (reference sequence). The CDR3 loop spans 14 amino acids. The CDR3 DNA is TGCAGTGCTAGAGACCGGGAGGAACGCTACGACCAGTACTTC. Translating gives CSARDREERYDQYF.

This clonotype was seen more than once but under ten times. The chain joins TRBV5-1 to TRBJ1-4; TRBD1 is a possible D gene (6 bases). The germline V gene encodes CDR1 SGHRS and CDR2 YFSETQ. There are 16 residues in the CDR3. V lost 3 bases and J 1 base, leaving 13 bases between the germline ends. This CDR3 is CASSWDTRITNEKLFF. CDR3 sequence (DNA): TGCGCCAGCAGCTGGGACACCCGGATAACTAATGAAAAACTGTTTTTT.

This clonotype was counted a few times. The V call is TRBV3-1, the J call TRBJ2-1; D not resolved. The CDR3 length is 15 residues. Germline CDR1 LGHDT, CDR2 YNNKEL (reference sequence). V was pared by 5 bases and J by 4 bases, with 15 bases between. This chain's CDR3 is CASSASRLVYNEQFF. For the CDR3, the DNA is TGTGCCAGCAGCGCTTCCCGACTCGTATACAATGAGCAGTTCTTC.

This clonotype was observed a handful of times. J is TRBJ2-5 and V is TRBV5-1; 8 bases map to TRBD2. Germline V gene data show CDR1 as SGHRS and CDR2 as YFSETQ. V gave up 4 bases and J gave up 1 base; unmatched junction bases: 3. The CDR3 covers 14 residues. Written as DNA, the CDR3 is TGCGCCAGCAGCGCTAGCGGGCCCCAAGAGACCCAGTACTTC. Translation gives CASSASGPQETQYF. Complete variable domain (other parts from reference TRBV5-1 and TRBJ2-5): KAGVTQTPRYLIKTRGQQVTLSCSPISGHRSVSWYQQTPGQGLQFLFEYFSETQRNKGNFPGRFSGRQFSNSRSEMNVSTLELGDSALYLCASSASGPQETQYFGPGTRLLVL.

The rearrangement uses TRBV7-9 and TRBJ2-7, with TRBD1 matching 10 bases. Germline V gene sequence: CDR1 SEHNR, CDR2 FQNEAQ (reference sequence). The CDR3 sequence is 15 residues long. V was pared by 3 bases and J by 11 bases, with 13 bases of the junction left unmatched. The CDR3 bases are TGTGCCAGCAGCTTTGCTCCGGGACAGGGGATTCTGGAGTACTTC. Amino acid sequence: CASSFAPGQGILEYF.

The J gene is TRBJ1-2, the V gene TRBV9; 7 positions match TRBD1. The germline V gene has CDR1 SGDLS and CDR2 YYNGEE. CDR3 length equals 15 residues. Trimming took 3 bases from V and 9 from J; bases not matched to a gene: 14. The CDR3 nucleotides read TGTGCCAGCAGCGCCTACTCGGACAGGCCACCTAGCTACACCTTC. It is translated as CASSAYSDRPPSYTF.

The J gene is TRBJ2-1, the V gene TRBV5-6; D is ambiguous. The V and J ends lost 5 bases and 9 bases respectively, with 21 bases between them. Per the germline V gene, CDR1 is SGHDT and CDR2 is YYEEEE. This CDR3 region has 15 residues. The CDR3 region has the DNA TGTGCCAGCAGACTGGCTAGGCCCCTAAGCAGTGAGCAGTTCTTC. It codes for CASRLARPLSSEQFF.

This clonotype has a handful of counts. A much larger clone sits a single nucleotide away, making a read error possible. The chain has TRBV20-1 and TRBJ2-1; TRBD2 matches at 10 bases. Trimming at V came to 1 base and at J to 7 bases, leaving 10 bases not matched to a gene. Germline CDR1 is DFQATT and CDR2 is SNEGSKA (reference sequence). This CDR3 comprises 16 residues. CDR3: CSARGYGRAGGNEQFF. CDR3 bases: TGCAGTGCTAGAGGCTACGGACGAGCGGGAGGGAATGAGCAGTTCTTC.

In DNA form, the CDR3 reads TGTGCCAGCAGCCGTAAAAACCCCTACGAGCAGTACTTC. Translated: CASSRKNPYEQYF. This sequence joins TRBV7-2 and TRBJ2-7; D uncertain. CDR1 is SGHTA, CDR2 FQGNSA, per germline. The length of the CDR3 is 13 residues. V lost 5 bases and J 2 bases, leaving 10 bases between the germline ends.

A note on this clonotype: Germline is not matched at one junction end, which may reflect a read error. The chain uses TRBV20-1 and TRBJ2-3, with 10 bases that match TRBD2. The CDR3 covers 19 residues. Germline loops: CDR1 DFQATT, CDR2 SNEGSKA (reference sequence). CDR3 loop: CGARSEALAGPWNTDTQYF. The CDR3 DNA reads TGCGGTGCTAGGTCCGAAGCACTAGCGGGACCCTGGAACACAGATACGCAGTATTTT.

The table lists this clonotype with a few counts. The genes are TRBV28 and TRBJ2-7, with 12 bases that match TRBD2. This CDR3 has 14 amino acids. Germline V CDR1 and CDR2: MDHEN, SYDVKM. The junction had 4 bases not matched to a gene; V was cut back by 7 bases and J by 3 bases. The CDR3 spells CASTPSGGDYEQYF. In nucleotides, the CDR3 is TGTGCCAGCACCCCTAGCGGGGGGGACTACGAGCAGTACTTC.

The V and J genes are TRBV4-2 and TRBJ2-5; 8 bases line up with TRBD2. Germline V gene data show CDR1 as LGHNA and CDR2 as YNFKEQ. After removal of 1 base from V and 1 base from J, the junction contained 2 bases not matched to a gene. The CDR3 contains 15 residues. Here the CDR3 reads CASSQGGGIQETQYF. In DNA, the CDR3 is TGTGCCAGCAGCCAAGGCGGGGGGATCCAAGAGACCCAGTACTTC.

Comment on this clonotype: One end of the junction does not line up with germline, which may come from a read error. The chain has TRBV7-8 and TRBJ2-6, with 10 positions matching TRBD1. The CDR3 contains 19 residues. Germline loops: CDR1 SGHVS, CDR2 FQNEAQ. The CDR3 nucleotides read TGTGCCAGCAGCACCCGGATAAAGACAGGGGGCGATGGGGCCAACGTCCCGACTTTC. Its protein product is CASSTRIKTGGDGANVPTF.

The chain links TRBV6-6 to TRBJ2-5; tentatively, D is TRBD1 (6 bases). Germline V lookup: CDR1 MNHNY, CDR2 SVGAGI (reference sequence). With 6 bases removed from V and 3 bases from J, the gap between germline ends came to 17 bases. The CDR3 loop spans 15 amino acids. CDR3 loop: CASRPTGGREETQYF. As DNA, the CDR3 is TGTGCCAGCAGGCCGACTGGGGGCAGGGAAGAGACCCAGTACTTC.

In its sample, this clonotype was seen a few times. The rearrangement links TRBV6-5 to TRBJ2-3, with TRBD2 matching 7 bases. The CDR3 covers 19 residues. The germline V gene encodes CDR1 MNHEY and CDR2 SVGAGI. V was pared by 0 bases and J by 0 bases, with 12 bases of the junction left unmatched. CDR3 coding DNA: TGTGCCAGCAGTTACTCGGATGGTGCAGGGAGGGATAGCACAGATACGCAGTATTTT. This translates into CASSYSDGAGRDSTDTQYF.

The chain has TRBV3-1 and TRBJ2-3; weak D call: TRBD1 (5 bases). The V gene's germline CDR1 is LGHDT and CDR2 YNNKEL (reference sequence). V shed 4 bases and J shed 5 bases, with 10 bases lying between them. The CDR3 runs to 13 residues. CDR3 coding DNA: TGTGCCAGCAGCCTCCGACAGAAAGATACGCAGTATTTT. Translating it yields CASSLRQKDTQYF.

This clonotype was seen a handful of times. The chain is built from TRBV20-1 and TRBJ1-1, with D tentatively TRBD1 (6 bases). CDR1 is DFQATT, CDR2 SNEGSKA, per germline (reference sequence). Trimming cost V 5 bases and J 6 bases, with 10 bases left between them. The CDR3 has 11 amino acids. The CDR3 is CSARTGSEAFF. The CDR3, as DNA: TGCAGTGCTCGTACAGGGTCTGAAGCTTTCTTT.

The V gene is TRBV5-1, the J gene TRBJ2-5; 7 bases match TRBD1. The CDR3 runs 18 residues. Germline loops: CDR1 SGHRS, CDR2 YFSETQ. Trimming took 1 base from V and 2 from J; bases not matched to a gene: 14. The CDR3 loop is CASSLPVHRGRRQETQYF. As DNA, the CDR3 is TGCGCCAGCAGCTTGCCCGTGCATAGGGGGCGAAGGCAAGAGACCCAGTACTTC.